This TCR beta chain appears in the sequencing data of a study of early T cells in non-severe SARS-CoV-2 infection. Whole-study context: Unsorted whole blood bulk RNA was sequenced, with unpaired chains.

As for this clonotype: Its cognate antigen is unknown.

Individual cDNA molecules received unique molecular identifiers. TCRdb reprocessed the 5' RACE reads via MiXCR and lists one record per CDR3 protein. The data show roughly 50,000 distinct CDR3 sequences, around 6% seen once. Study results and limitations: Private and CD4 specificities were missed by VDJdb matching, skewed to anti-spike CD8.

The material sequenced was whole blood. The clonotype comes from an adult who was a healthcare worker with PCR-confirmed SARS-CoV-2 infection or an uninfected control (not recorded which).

DNA for the CDR3: TGCGCCAGCAGCAGAAAGGAGGGCCCCTACGAGCAGTACTTC. This gives the protein CASSRKEGPYEQYF. The chain links TRBV5-1 to TRBJ2-7; D possibly corresponds to TRBD2 (6 bases). The germline V and J ends were trimmed by 4 bases and 2 bases, with 13 bases remaining between them. Per the germline V gene, CDR1 is SGHRS and CDR2 is YFSETQ. The CDR3 runs to 14 residues.